This T cell receptor beta chain was retrieved from a study of blood T cells in healthy people across ages. The CDR3 spans 14 residues. V lost 2 bases to trimming and J lost 2 bases, with 10 bases between them. Looked up from germline, CDR1 is SGHTA and CDR2 is FQGNSA. Combining a sample-barcoded 5' primer with a J-beta primer mix, a second PCR ran for 7 to 11 cycles. Each cDNA molecule received a tag from a template-switch adaptor that had 12 random nucleotides. TCRdb reprocessed the 5' RACE reads via MiXCR and lists one record per CDR3 protein. The data show some 710,000 distinct CDR3 sequences, 46% seen once. Study-level results: Unsorted PBMCs blocked a conclusive comparison of naive and antigen-experienced cells. Getting older went along with TCR beta diversity per million T cells dropping roughly linearly.

In regard to this clonotype: Its target is unknown.

This TCR was sampled from an elderly man in good health. What was sequenced was blood. The J gene is TRBJ2-7, the V gene TRBV7-2; D is unclear. The CDR3 sequence is CASSLSHATYEQYF. The CDR3, as DNA: TGTGCCAGCAGCTTATCGCATGCTACCTACGAGCAGTACTTC.